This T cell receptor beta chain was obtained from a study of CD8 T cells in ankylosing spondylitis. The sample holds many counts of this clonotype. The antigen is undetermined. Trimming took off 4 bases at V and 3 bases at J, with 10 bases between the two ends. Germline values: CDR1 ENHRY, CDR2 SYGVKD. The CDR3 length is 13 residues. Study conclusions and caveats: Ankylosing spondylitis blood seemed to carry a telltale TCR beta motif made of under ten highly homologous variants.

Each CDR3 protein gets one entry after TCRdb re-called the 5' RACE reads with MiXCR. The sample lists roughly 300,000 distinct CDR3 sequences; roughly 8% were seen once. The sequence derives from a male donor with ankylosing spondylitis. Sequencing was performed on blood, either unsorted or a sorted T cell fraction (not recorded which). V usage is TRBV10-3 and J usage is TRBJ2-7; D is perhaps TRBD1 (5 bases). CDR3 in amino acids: CAISAFTGYEQYF. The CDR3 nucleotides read TGTGCCATCAGTGCATTTACAGGCTACGAGCAGTACTTC.